The T cell receptor (beta chain) described here comes from a study of T cell responses to AZD1222 COVID-19 vaccine. Study observations and caveats: Spike-wide coverage was observed for vaccine-associated CD4 TCRs, with dominant responses at 160-218 and 743-854.

Germline lookup yields CDR1 LNHDA and CDR2 SQIVND (reference sequence). Trimming left V 0 bases short and J 4 bases short, with 7 bases between. The CDR3 is 14 amino acids. On this clone itself: The antigen is unknown.

TCRdb's table, derived via immunoSEQ multiplex PCR, lists solely in-frame clones and lacks some. The sample lists 150,000 to 200,000 clones, 85% to 95% seen once, with 3.5% to 4% in the top ten. The V call is TRBV19, the J call TRBJ1-5; weak D call: TRBD1 (5 bases). The sequence derives from an adult who received the MenACWY meningococcal vaccine as a control. The specimen comprised peripheral blood, sampled 28 days after the second dose of the MenACWY control vaccine. The CDR3 loop is CASSIDRDNQPQHF. The CDR3 nucleotides are TGTGCCAGTAGTATAGACAGGGATAATCAGCCCCAGCATTTT.